The 6 T cell receptor beta chains presented below share a single source sample, sequenced in a study of T cell responses to AZD1222 COVID-19 vaccine. Profiling relied on immunoSEQ multiplex PCR, and the TCRdb table lists in-frame clones only, not all of them. The repertoire includes some 130,000 clones, 86% of them detected once, and 20% to 25% sits in the top ten. The specimen was peripheral blood, collected on day 0 of AZD1222 vaccination. All receptors derive from an adult in good health.

The chain carries TRBV28 and TRBJ2-5; TRBD1 or TRBD2 may be the D gene (6 bases each). V lost 11 bases and J lost 6, with 16 bases in between. CDR1 and CDR2 from the germline V gene are MDHEN and SYDVKM. The CDR3 runs to 12 residues. The CDR3 nucleotides are TGTGCCGGCGCCAAGGGGGGACAGACCCAGTACTTC. Protein: CAGAKGGQTQYF. Filled out from reference TRBV28 and TRBJ2-5, the complete variable domain reads DVKVTQSSRYLVKRTGEKVFLECVQDMDHENMFWYRQDPGLGLRLIYFSYDVKMKEKGDIPEGYSVSREKKERFSLILESASTNQTSMYLCAGAKGGQTQYFGPGTRLLVL.

The chain recombines TRBV19 with TRBJ2-3; maybe TRBD2 (6 bases). Trimming removed 3 bases at V and 2 bases at J, with 15 bases between. The CDR3 has 16 residues. CDR1 and CDR2 from the germline V gene are LNHDA and SQIVND (reference sequence). CDR3 amino acids: CASSIGDFLNTDTQYF. CDR3 coding DNA: TGTGCCAGTAGTATCGGGGACTTTTTGAACACAGATACGCAGTATTTT.

J is TRBJ1-3 and V is TRBV3-1 (or the pseudogene TRBV3-2), with TRBD1 matching over 7 bases. The V gene end was trimmed by 3 bases and the J gene end by 2 bases; junction bases not matched to a gene: 10. The germline V gene encodes CDR1 LGHDT and CDR2 YNNKEL (reference sequence). The CDR3 is 17 amino acids. CDR3: CASSQDRRDRTGNTIYF. In nucleotides, the CDR3 is TGTGCCAGCAGCCAGGACAGGAGAGATCGGACTGGAAACACCATATATTTT.

This clone was seen a handful of times. V usage is TRBV19 and J usage is TRBJ1-6; 7 nucleotides agree with TRBD1. Germline V gives CDR1 LNHDA, CDR2 SQIVND (reference sequence). The junction had 6 bases not matched to a gene; V was cut back by 7 bases and J by 0 bases. The CDR3 runs 16 residues. CDR3 sequence reads: CASTPGQHSYNSPLHF. The DNA for the CDR3 is TGTGCCAGTACCCCGGGACAGCACTCCTATAATTCACCCCTCCACTTT.

This clone appeared a single time. The chain employs TRBV13 and TRBJ2-5; 9 bases are shared with TRBD2. The CDR3 contains 19 residues. V was clipped by 5 bases and J by 3 bases; unmatched bases: 19. Germline lookup yields CDR1 PRHDT and CDR2 FYEKMQ (reference sequence). The CDR3 is CASSPLAGRLAGLKETQYF. The CDR3 DNA sequence: TGTGCCAGCAGCCCCTTGGCGGGGCGGCTAGCGGGGCTGAAAGAGACCCAGTACTTC.

V usage is TRBV12-3 or TRBV12-4 and J usage is TRBJ2-7; no definite D call. The ends were cut back, 6 bases at V and 3 bases at J, with 6 bases in the middle. The CDR3 is 11 amino acids. The CDR3, as DNA: TGTGCCAGCAGGCAAAACTACGAGCAGTACTTC. Its protein product is CASRQNYEQYF.